The entry below describes one T cell receptor beta chain. Together with a sample-barcoded 5' primer, a J-beta primer mix was included in a second PCR lasting 7 to 11 cycles. TCRdb recomputed calls from the 5' RACE reads with MiXCR, one row per CDR3 protein. The table has approximately 690,000 distinct CDR3 sequences, 45% to 65% seen once. This sample was included in a study of blood T cells in healthy people across ages. This CDR3 has 16 residues. J gave up 4 bases and V 0 bases, and 4 bases lay outside the gene matches. Germline CDR1 and CDR2: LGHNA and YNFKEQ. The receptor was isolated from a man in his sixties in good health. This chain connects TRBV4-2 to TRBJ2-1, with 9 bases lining up with TRBD1. The sample taken for sequencing was blood. Here the CDR3 reads CASSQDGTGNYNEQFF. The CDR3 DNA reads as TGTGCCAGCAGCCAAGATGGGACAGGGAATTACAATGAGCAGTTCTTC.